Each of the 8 T cell receptor beta chains below was sequenced from the same sample in a study of CD8+CD57+ T cells in acquired aplastic anemia. TCR beta VDJ combinations and CDR3 sequences were profiled from genomic DNA. Each CDR3 protein gets one entry after TCRdb re-called the reads with MiXCR. The sample carries 150,000 to 200,000 distinct CDR3 sequences, around 45% recorded once. The specimen was sorted CD4+, CD8+, or CD8+CD57+ T cells (not recorded which) from PBMCs. The source of these receptors is a human donor in good health.

This clonotype was counted many times. The genes are TRBV10-3 and TRBJ1-6; no clear D gene. Trimming pared 7 bases from V and 5 bases from J, leaving 12 bases between. Germline V CDR1 and CDR2: ENHRY, SYGVKD. This CDR3 spans 14 amino acids. The CDR3 protein is CAITRTVNNSPLHF. The CDR3 DNA reads as TGTGCCATCACCCGGACGGTAAATAATTCACCCCTCCACTTT.

In this sample, this clonotype turned up many times. The chain carries TRBV19 and TRBJ1-5; D is ambiguous. CDR3 size: 15 residues. The V end lost 7 bases, the J end lost 0 bases, and 13 bases lay between the germline ends. Germline-derived CDR1 and CDR2 are LNHDA and SQIVND (reference sequence). The DNA of the CDR3 is TGTGCCAGTAACCCTACAGAATATAGCAATCAGCCCCAGCATTTT. This encodes CASNPTEYSNQPQHF.

This rearrangement joins TRBV25-1 to TRBJ2-1; no reliable D call. Germline lookup yields CDR1 MGHDK and CDR2 SYGVNS. Trimming pared 1 base from V and 8 bases from J, leaving 12 bases between. The CDR3 runs to 14 residues. In nucleotides, the CDR3 is TGTGCCAGCAGTGAATGTCAAGGGATCCATGAGCAGTTCTTC. Translated, it gives CASSECQGIHEQFF.

J is TRBJ1-1 and V is TRBV3-1; D uncertain. V gave up 2 bases and J gave up 9 bases, with 13 bases separating them. Germline V gives CDR1 LGHDT, CDR2 YNNKEL (reference sequence). The CDR3 sequence is 13 residues long. Written as DNA, the CDR3 is TGTGCCAGCAGCCAACAACAGAGTCTTAAAGCTTTCTTT. This translates into CASSQQQSLKAFF.

This clonotype was seen repeatedly, ten times or more. The gene calls are TRBV5-4 and TRBJ2-1; D remains ambiguous. In germline, CDR1 is SGHNT, CDR2 YYREEE (reference sequence). This CDR3 is built from 13 residues. V lost 4 bases and J lost 7, with 12 bases in between. The CDR3 nucleotides read TGTGCCAGCAGCGCCTTTCTAGTGAATGAGCAGTTCTTC. Translating gives CASSAFLVNEQFF.

This clonotype showed up many times. The chain combines TRBV19 with TRBJ1-5; D is unresolved. V was shortened by 5 bases and J by 3 bases, with 8 bases between the two germline ends. Per the germline V gene, CDR1 is LNHDA and CDR2 is SQIVND (reference sequence). The CDR3 has 13 amino acids. The CDR3 reads CASSVENNQPQHF. The CDR3 DNA is TGTGCCAGTAGTGTCGAAAACAATCAGCCCCAGCATTTT.

CDR3 in amino acids: CASSAGTSYTGELFF. The CDR3 nucleotides are TGTGCCAGCAGTGCCGGGACTAGTTACACCGGGGAGCTGTTTTTT. The chain recombines TRBV6-1 with TRBJ2-2; TRBD2 aligns across 8 bases. Germline assignment: CDR1 MNHNS and CDR2 SASEGT. V trimming: 4 bases; J trimming: 3 bases; junction bases outside the gene matches: 4. This CDR3 region has 15 residues.

This clonotype was observed many times. The V and J genes are TRBV7-9 and TRBJ1-5; the D is unclear. This CDR3 comprises 14 residues. Germline values: CDR1 SEHNR, CDR2 FQNEAQ (reference sequence). V lost 3 bases and J 0 bases, leaving 6 bases between the germline ends. CDR3 sequence reads: CASSFVHSNQPQHF. The CDR3 DNA is TGTGCCAGCAGCTTTGTTCATAGCAATCAGCCCCAGCATTTT.